These T cell receptor beta chains were read from a single sample in a study of blood T cells in healthy people across ages. Using its own MiXCR run on the 5' RACE reads, TCRdb lists one record per CDR3 protein. The data hold about 400,000 distinct CDR3 sequences, with over 45% observed a single time. The sample taken for sequencing was blood. The receptors here all came from a man between 60 and 75 years old in good health. Both conserved end residues are part of each CDR3. The D gene is left open where the match is weak. Size tells how often a clone was seen (once, few, many) or the class of an expanded clone, and some rows leave it out.

DNA | CDR3 | J | V | D | size
TGTGCTAGTGCCCCAGGACTAGCGAACGAGCAGTTCTTC | CASAPGLANEQFF | TRBJ2-1 | TRBV12-5 | TRBD2 | few
TGCAGTGCTAGAGTCTCGGGGGCACCTAACTATGGCTACACCTTC | CSARVSGAPNYGYTF | TRBJ1-2 | TRBV20-1 | NA | NA
TGCAGTGCTAGATTGTCTAGCCGCGGGGAGACCCAGTACTTC | CSARLSSRGETQYF | TRBJ2-5 | TRBV20-1 | NA | NA
TGTGCCAGCAGTCGGACTAGCGGGTCGCGCACCGGGGAGCTGTTTTTT | CASSRTSGSRTGELFF | TRBJ2-2 | TRBV7-3 | TRBD2 | NA
TGCAGTGCTGAAGAGGGGGCAGGCTCCTACAATGAGCAGTTCTTC | CSAEEGAGSYNEQFF | TRBJ2-1 | TRBV20-1 | TRBD1 | NA
TGTGCCTGGAGTGTACGCGGGACTAGCGGGAGGAGGGGCTACAATGAGCAGTTCTTC | CAWSVRGTSGRRGYNEQFF | TRBJ2-1 | TRBV30 | TRBD2 | NA
TGTGCCAGCAGCCAACAACCCAGCCAAGAGACCCAGTACTTC | CASSQQPSQETQYF | TRBJ2-5 | TRBV3-1 | NA | few
TGTGCCAGCAGTTACTCGATACCCGACGGTTCCAACAGGGGTCACGAGCAGTACTTC | CASSYSIPDGSNRGHEQYF | TRBJ2-7 | TRBV6-5 | TRBD1 | once
TGCGCCAGCAGCCGGACGGAAGTTGGCTACAATGAGCAGTTCTTC | CASSRTEVGYNEQFF | TRBJ2-1 | TRBV4-1 | NA | NA
TGTGCCAGCTCCCTTAACTTCAATGAGCAGTTCTTC | CASSLNFNEQFF | TRBJ2-1 | TRBV18 | NA | NA